What follows are 9 T cell receptor beta chains derived from one specimen sequenced in a study of control samples from healthy donors and cancer patients. Only in-frame clones appear in the TCRdb table, and some are missing; sequencing was by immunoSEQ multiplex PCR. The table includes about 100,000 clones, about 90% detected once. The sequencing sample was made of blood. Source of these receptors: a woman in her forties or fifties in good health.

CDR3 bases: TGTGCCAGCAGCTCCGGAATGTGGGGGAGGGCCTTGAATGAGCAGTTCTTC. Its translation is CASSSGMWGRALNEQFF. The rearrangement joins TRBV11-3 to TRBJ2-1, with 7 bases that match TRBD2. CDR3 length equals 17 residues. Germline CDR1 and CDR2: SGHNT and YENEEA. V trimming: 4 bases; J trimming: 7 bases; junction bases outside the gene matches: 16.

CDR3 sequence (DNA): TGTGCCAGCAGTTGGGGCCAGGCCACCGGGGAGCTGTTTTTT. It codes for CASSWGQATGELFF. This rearrangement joins TRBV6-5 to TRBJ2-2; perhaps TRBD1 as D (5 bases). CDR3 size: 14 residues. Trimming left V 4 bases short and J 4 bases short, with 10 bases between. Germline V gene data show CDR1 as MNHEY and CDR2 as SVGAGI.

The V and J genes are TRBV30 and TRBJ2-3, with unresolved D. Deletions cut 4 bases from V and 4 bases from J, with 6 bases between. Germline V gene data show CDR1 as GTSNPN and CDR2 as SVGIG (reference sequence). The CDR3 is 11 amino acids. The CDR3 spells CAWTEADTQYF. CDR3 DNA sequence: TGTGCCTGGACTGAGGCAGATACGCAGTATTTT.

There are a few counts of this clone. The chain combines TRBV7-9 with TRBJ2-4, with D possibly matching TRBD2 (7 bases). Trimming pared 5 bases from V and 0 bases from J, leaving 17 bases between. The CDR3 covers 17 residues. CDR1 is SEHNR and CDR2 is FQNEAQ in the germline V gene (reference sequence). The CDR3 DNA sequence: TGTGCCAGCAGCCCTTCCCTGGGGGGGCTAGCCAAAAACATTCAGTACTTC. Translation gives CASSPSLGGLAKNIQYF. The whole variable domain, filled in from reference TRBV7-9 and TRBJ2-4, reads DTGVSQNPRHKITKRGQNVTFRCDPISEHNRLYWYRQTLGQGPEFLTYFQNEAQLEKSRLLSDRFSAERPKGSFSTLEIQRTEQGDSAMYLCASSPSLGGLAKNIQYFGAGTRLSVL.

V usage is TRBV28 and J usage is TRBJ2-6; TRBD1 is a possible D gene (6 bases). The V gene lost 8 bases and the J gene lost 1 base, with 18 bases spanning the gap. The CDR3 loop spans 17 amino acids. Germline-derived CDR1 and CDR2 are MDHEN and SYDVKM. The CDR3 nucleotides are TGTGCCAGCGCCTCACAGGGCTCCAAATCTGGGGCCAACGTCCTGACTTTC. Its translation is CASASQGSKSGANVLTF.

The rearrangement uses TRBV4-3 and TRBJ1-4; 7 bases fit TRBD1. J was trimmed by 2 bases and V by 4 bases; bases with no gene match: 7. The CDR3 sequence is 16 residues long. Germline V CDR1 and CDR2: LGHNA, YSLEER. The CDR3 coding sequence is TGCGCCAGCAGCCGCGGATTGACAGGGACTAATGAAAAACTGTTTTTT. Translated, it gives CASSRGLTGTNEKLFF.

The J gene is TRBJ2-3, the V gene TRBV5-1; D gene ambiguous. Between the trimmed V and J ends, which lost 2 bases and 4 bases, there was a span of 11 bases. The CDR3 has 14 amino acids. The germline gives CDR1 SGHRS, CDR2 YFSETQ. CDR3 coding DNA: TGCGCCAGCAGCTTAGCCCCACCGCCAGATACGCAGTATTTT. Translated: CASSLAPPPDTQYF.

The CDR3: CASSILQGIGETQYF. In nucleotides, the CDR3 is TGTGCCAGTAGTATTCTTCAGGGAATAGGAGAGACCCAGTACTTC. The chain employs TRBV19 and TRBJ2-5, with D maybe TRBD1 (5 bases). Trimming took 3 bases from V and 4 from J, leaving 15 bases between them. Germline CDR1 LNHDA, CDR2 SQIVND (reference sequence). CDR3 length: 15 residues.

This chain links TRBV6-6 with TRBJ2-6; D remains unclear. Trimming pared 8 bases from V and 1 base from J, leaving 9 bases between. Germline-derived CDR1 and CDR2 are MNHNY and SVGAGI (reference sequence). This CDR3 is 14 amino acids long. In nucleotides, the CDR3 is TGTGCCAGCTGTTCTTCGTCTGGGGCCAACGTCCTGACTTTC. It encodes CASCSSSGANVLTF.